The 20 T cell receptor beta chains reported below all come from one sample, sequenced in a study of blood T cell repertoires in COVID-19. Clones were read by immunoSEQ multiplex PCR, and TCRdb kept only the in-frame ones, dropping some. The top ten clones hold over 0.8% of a sample with 300,000 to 450,000 clones, roughly 87% of them seen once. Sequencing was performed on PBMCs or T cells enriched from blood (not recorded which). The origin of the receptors is a woman aged 25 to 45 who had recovered from COVID-19.

This sequence joins TRBV18 and TRBJ2-2, with a weak D call TRBD2 (5 bases). Germline lookup yields CDR1 KGHSH and CDR2 LQKENI. The CDR3 is made up of 15 amino acids. Trimming removed 1 base at V and 0 bases at J, with 6 bases between. As DNA, the CDR3 is TGTGCCAGCTCACCACGGCGGGCGAACACCGGGGAGCTGTTTTTT. This gives the protein CASSPRRANTGELFF.

The chain is built from TRBV5-1 and TRBJ2-1, with D maybe TRBD2 (6 bases). The CDR3 totals 16 residues. CDR1 and CDR2 from the germline V gene are SGHRS and YFSETQ. The V end lost 0 bases, the J end lost 8 bases, and 18 bases lay between the germline ends. CDR3 coding DNA: TGCGCCAGCAGCTTGGGTGGGCGGGGTGTGAGCGATGAGCAGTTCTTC. Translating it yields CASSLGGRGVSDEQFF. Full variable domain (rest looked up from reference TRBV5-1 and TRBJ2-1): KAGVTQTPRYLIKTRGQQVTLSCSPISGHRSVSWYQQTPGQGLQFLFEYFSETQRNKGNFPGRFSGRQFSNSRSEMNVSTLELGDSALYLCASSLGGRGVSDEQFFGPGTRLTVL.

The CDR3: CASSLGQGDGYTF. CDR3 DNA: TGTGCCAGCAGTTTAGGACAGGGGGATGGCTACACCTTC. V is TRBV2 and J is TRBJ1-2; 10 nucleotides match TRBD1. CDR1 and CDR2 (germline): SNHLY, FYNNEI. The CDR3 totals 13 residues. After removal of 5 bases from V and 6 bases from J, the junction contained 3 bases not matched to a gene.

The V and J genes are TRBV9 and TRBJ2-1; 8 bases fit TRBD1. Germline V CDR1 and CDR2: SGDLS, YYNGEE. The V and J ends lost 3 bases and 2 bases, in that order; junction bases with no gene match: 1. This CDR3 region has 14 residues. The CDR3 here is CASSATGAYNEQFF. In DNA, the CDR3 is TGTGCCAGCAGCGCGACAGGGGCCTACAATGAGCAGTTCTTC.

The rearrangement joins TRBV3-1 (or the pseudogene TRBV3-2) to TRBJ1-2, with unresolved D. The CDR3 is 15 amino acids. V lost 4 bases and J 7 bases, leaving 19 bases between the germline ends. Per the germline V gene, CDR1 is LGHDT and CDR2 is YNNKEL (reference sequence). This CDR3 is CASSRHVTEYPGYTF. The CDR3 DNA reads TGTGCCAGCAGCCGTCATGTTACAGAGTATCCTGGCTACACCTTC.

The chain employs TRBV4-1 and TRBJ2-7, with D perhaps matching TRBD1 (5 bases). This CDR3 spans 14 amino acids. Trimming shortened V by 1 base and J by 2 bases, and 9 bases separated the two germline ends. Germline V gene lookup returns CDR1 MGHRA and CDR2 YSYEKL. The CDR3 coding sequence is TGCGCCAGCAGCCAAGTAGGGGCCCCCTACGAGCAGTACTTC. This translates into CASSQVGAPYEQYF.

This chain links TRBV3-1 (or the pseudogene TRBV3-2) with TRBJ1-6, with 7 bases lining up with TRBD1. This CDR3 is 15 amino acids long. Germline assignment: CDR1 LGHDT and CDR2 YNNKEL (reference sequence). The V and J ends lost 6 bases and 5 bases, in that order; junction bases with no gene match: 7. CDR3 amino acids: CASRHWDSHNSPLHF. The CDR3 DNA sequence: TGTGCCAGCAGACACTGGGACAGCCATAATTCACCCCTCCACTTT.

The chain has TRBV24-1 and TRBJ2-1; 8 bases map to TRBD1. The V gene end was trimmed by 0 bases and the J gene end by 3 bases; junction bases not matched to a gene: 6. Germline CDR1 KGHDR, CDR2 SFDVKD. The CDR3 length is 17 residues. This CDR3 reads CATSDLAVGQGYNEQFF. The CDR3 DNA reads TGTGCCACCAGTGATTTGGCGGTCGGACAGGGCTACAATGAGCAGTTCTTC.

This clone was seen a single time. CDR3 sequence (DNA): TGTGCCAGCAGCAGGACAGGGGTCATCATCCCCCTCCACTTT. Amino acids: CASSRTGVIIPLHF. This chain joins TRBV5-6 and TRBJ1-6; TRBD1 agrees at 9 bases. V lost 4 bases, J lost 13 bases, and 9 bases stayed unmatched. CDR3 length: 14 residues. Germline V gene lookup returns CDR1 SGHDT and CDR2 YYEEEE.

The chain uses TRBV19 and TRBJ2-1; D unresolved. Germline loops: CDR1 LNHDA, CDR2 SQIVND (reference sequence). V lost 7 bases, J lost 0 bases, and 13 bases lay in between. CDR3 size: 15 residues. CDR3 sequence (DNA): TGTGCCAGTATTAAACAGCCCGACTCCTACAATGAGCAGTTCTTC. This sequence encodes CASIKQPDSYNEQFF.

V and J are TRBV19 and TRBJ2-2; TRBD1 agrees at 8 bases. CDR1 is LNHDA, CDR2 SQIVND, per germline (reference sequence). CDR3 length: 14 residues. V lost 9 bases to trimming and J lost 0 bases; unmatched junction nucleotides: 3. CDR3 sequence reads: CASSDRANTGELFF. The CDR3 DNA reads as TGTGCCAGCTCGGACAGGGCGAACACCGGGGAGCTGTTTTTT.

CDR3 loop: CASSRRQGANYGYTF. The CDR3 coding sequence is TGTGCCAGCAGCCGTCGACAGGGAGCTAACTATGGCTACACCTTC. This chain uses TRBV3-1 (or the pseudogene TRBV3-2) with TRBJ1-2, with TRBD1 matching 7 bases. After removal of 4 bases from V and 0 bases from J, the junction contained 5 bases not matched to a gene. This CDR3 contains 15 residues. Germline assignment: CDR1 LGHDT and CDR2 YNNKEL (reference sequence).

The chain joins TRBV6-5 to TRBJ1-4; tentatively, D is TRBD1 (5 bases). The ends were cut back, 6 bases at V and 2 bases at J, with 13 bases in the middle. Germline lookup yields CDR1 MNHEY and CDR2 SVGAGI. CDR3 length: 15 amino acids. The CDR3, as DNA: TGTGCCAGCAGCCGGGCAGGGACTACTAATGAAAAACTGTTTTTT. Translation: CASSRAGTTNEKLFF.

In its sample, this clone was seen a few times. The rearrangement links TRBV18 to TRBJ1-3; 7 positions match TRBD1. The germline V gene has CDR1 KGHSH and CDR2 LQKENI. CDR3 length equals 17 residues. V shed 2 bases, J shed 0 bases, and the junction held 7 bases outside the gene matches. CDR3 sequence reads: CASSPSAGGHSGNTIYF. As DNA, the CDR3 is TGTGCCAGCTCACCATCGGCAGGGGGACACTCTGGAAACACCATATATTTT.

This clone was seen only a few times. The genes are TRBV19 and TRBJ1-6; D perhaps matches TRBD1 (6 bases). The CDR3 length is 14 residues. V was pared by 5 bases and J by 8 bases, with 13 bases between. The germline V gene encodes CDR1 LNHDA and CDR2 SQIVND (reference sequence). This CDR3 is CASSDRDTDSPLHF. The DNA for the CDR3 is TGTGCCAGTAGTGACCGGGACACTGATTCACCCCTCCACTTT.

The chain links TRBV5-4 to TRBJ2-5; 11 nucleotides align to TRBD1. V gave up 4 bases and J gave up 0 bases; unmatched junction bases: 5. Germline V gene lookup returns CDR1 SGHNT and CDR2 YYREEE (reference sequence). CDR3 size: 16 residues. The chain's CDR3 is CASSQGQGANQETQYF. The DNA of the CDR3 is TGTGCCAGCAGCCAAGGACAGGGGGCTAACCAAGAGACCCAGTACTTC.

This chain uses TRBV27 with TRBJ1-4; D call uncertain. V was cut by 3 bases and J by 3 bases, with 5 bases left in between. Germline assignment: CDR1 MNHEY and CDR2 SMNVEV (reference sequence). The CDR3 length is 13 residues. CDR3: CASSFRSNEKLFF. DNA for the CDR3: TGTGCCAGCAGTTTCAGGTCTAATGAAAAACTGTTTTTT.

The genes are TRBV6-1 and TRBJ1-5, with 7 bases matching TRBD1. The V gene end was trimmed by 4 bases and the J gene end by 2 bases; junction bases not matched to a gene: 8. The CDR3 has 16 amino acids. CDR1 is MNHNS, CDR2 SASEGT, per germline. The CDR3 DNA sequence: TGTGCCAGCAGTGCAAGGGGGCAGGTGGGCAATCAGCCCCAGCATTTT. It yields the protein CASSARGQVGNQPQHF.

The J gene is TRBJ1-1, the V gene TRBV6-4; 7 bases match TRBD1. Germline V gives CDR1 MRHNA, CDR2 SNTAGT. Trimming took 3 bases from V and 8 from J; bases not matched to a gene: 9. The CDR3 is 14 amino acids. This chain's CDR3 is CASSEGGQASEAFF. CDR3 in DNA: TGTGCCAGCAGTGAGGGAGGACAGGCTTCAGAAGCTTTCTTT.

The V gene is TRBV6-5, the J gene TRBJ2-2; D uncertain. Germline values: CDR1 MNHEY, CDR2 SVGAGI. There are 14 residues in the CDR3. Trimming cost V 2 bases and J 6 bases, with 10 bases left between them. The CDR3 coding sequence is TGTGCCAGCAGTTACCCAATTCGGGCCGGGGAGCTGTTTTTT. Translating it yields CASSYPIRAGELFF.